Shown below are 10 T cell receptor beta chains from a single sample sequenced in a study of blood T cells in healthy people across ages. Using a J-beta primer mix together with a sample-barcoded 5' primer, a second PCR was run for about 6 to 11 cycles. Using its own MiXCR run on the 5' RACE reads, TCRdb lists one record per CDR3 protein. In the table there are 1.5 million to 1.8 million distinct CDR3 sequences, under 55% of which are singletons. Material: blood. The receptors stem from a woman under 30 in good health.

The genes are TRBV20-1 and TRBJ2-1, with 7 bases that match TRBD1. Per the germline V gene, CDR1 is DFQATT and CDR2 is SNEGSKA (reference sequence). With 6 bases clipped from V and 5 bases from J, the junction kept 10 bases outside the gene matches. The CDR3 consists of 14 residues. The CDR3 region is CSATSGTANNEQFF. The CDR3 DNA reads TGCAGTGCCACTTCCGGGACAGCCAACAATGAGCAGTTCTTC.

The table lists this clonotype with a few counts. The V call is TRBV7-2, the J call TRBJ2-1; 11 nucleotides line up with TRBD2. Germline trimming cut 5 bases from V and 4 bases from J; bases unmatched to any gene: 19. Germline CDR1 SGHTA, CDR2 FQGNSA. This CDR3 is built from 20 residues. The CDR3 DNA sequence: TGTGCCAGCAGCGTAGGATCGGGACTAGCGGTCTTCCGGGGTTACAATGAGCAGTTCTTC. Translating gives CASSVGSGLAVFRGYNEQFF. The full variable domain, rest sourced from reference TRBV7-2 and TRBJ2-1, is GAGVSQSPSNKVTEKGKDVELRCDPISGHTALYWYRQSLGQGLEFLIYFQGNSAPDKSGLPSDRFSAERTGGSVSTLTIQRTQQEDSAVYLCASSVGSGLAVFRGYNEQFFGPGTRLTVL.

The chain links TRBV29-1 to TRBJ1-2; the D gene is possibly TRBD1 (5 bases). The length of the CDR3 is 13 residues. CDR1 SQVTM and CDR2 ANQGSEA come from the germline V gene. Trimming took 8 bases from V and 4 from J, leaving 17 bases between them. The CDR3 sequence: CSIAARAGYGYTF. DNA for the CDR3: TGCAGCATTGCGGCCAGGGCGGGCTATGGCTACACCTTC. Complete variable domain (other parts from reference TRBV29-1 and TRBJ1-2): SAVISQKPSRDICQRGTSLTIQCQVDSQVTMMFWYRQQPGQSLTLIATANQGSEATYESGFVIDKFPISRPNLTFSTLTVSNMSPEDSSIYLCSIAARAGYGYTFGSGTRLTVV.

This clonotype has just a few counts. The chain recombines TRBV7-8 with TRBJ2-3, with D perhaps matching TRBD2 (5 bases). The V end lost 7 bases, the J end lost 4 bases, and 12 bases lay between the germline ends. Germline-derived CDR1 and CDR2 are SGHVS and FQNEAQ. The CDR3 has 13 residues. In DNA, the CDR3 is TGTGCCAGCACGAGCCGGGGTCCAGATACGCAGTATTTT. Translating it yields CASTSRGPDTQYF.

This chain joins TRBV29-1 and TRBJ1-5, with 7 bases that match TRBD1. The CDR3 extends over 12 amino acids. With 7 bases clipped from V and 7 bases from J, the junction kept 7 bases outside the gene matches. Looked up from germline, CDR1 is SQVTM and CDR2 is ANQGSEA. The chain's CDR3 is CSAATGRQPQHF. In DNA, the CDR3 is TGCAGCGCAGCGACAGGGAGACAGCCCCAGCATTTT.

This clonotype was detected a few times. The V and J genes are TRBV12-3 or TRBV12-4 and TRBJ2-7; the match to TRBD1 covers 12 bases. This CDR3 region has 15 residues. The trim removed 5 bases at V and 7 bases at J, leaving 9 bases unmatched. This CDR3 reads CASSVPGQGAGEQYF. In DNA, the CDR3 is TGTGCCAGCAGTGTCCCGGGACAGGGGGCCGGTGAGCAGTACTTC.

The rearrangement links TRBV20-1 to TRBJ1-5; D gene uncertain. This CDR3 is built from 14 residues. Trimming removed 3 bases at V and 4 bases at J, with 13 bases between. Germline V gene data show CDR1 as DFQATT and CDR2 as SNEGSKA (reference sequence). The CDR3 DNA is TGCAGTGCTAGTTCTGGCGGGGATAATCAGCCCCAGCATTTT. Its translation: CSASSGGDNQPQHF.

CDR3 coding DNA: TGTGCCAGCAGACGCCCGGGACTAGCCTACAATGAGCAGTTCTTC. Encoded protein: CASRRPGLAYNEQFF. The chain links TRBV6-5 to TRBJ2-1, with 8 positions matching TRBD2. This CDR3 region has 15 residues. CDR1 is MNHEY and CDR2 is SVGAGI in the germline V gene. V gave up 6 bases and J gave up 2 bases; unmatched junction bases: 6.

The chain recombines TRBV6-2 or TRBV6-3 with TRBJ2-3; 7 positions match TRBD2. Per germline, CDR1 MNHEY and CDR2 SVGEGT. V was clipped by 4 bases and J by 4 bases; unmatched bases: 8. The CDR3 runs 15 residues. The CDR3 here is CASSSRGSLPDTQYF. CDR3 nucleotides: TGTGCCAGCAGTTCCCGCGGGAGCCTCCCAGATACGCAGTATTTT.

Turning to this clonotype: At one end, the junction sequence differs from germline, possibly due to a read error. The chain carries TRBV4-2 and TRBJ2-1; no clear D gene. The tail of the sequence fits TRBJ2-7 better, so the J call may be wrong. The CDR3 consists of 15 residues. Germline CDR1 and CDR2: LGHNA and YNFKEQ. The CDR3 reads CVSSPVAMGYNEQYF. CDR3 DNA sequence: TGTGTCAGCAGTCCGGTCGCAATGGGATACAATGAGCAGTACTTC.